This TCR beta chain was profiled in a study of control samples from healthy donors and cancer patients. The germline V gene has CDR1 SGDLS and CDR2 YYNGEE. V lost 0 bases and J 1 base, leaving 7 bases between the germline ends. The CDR3 extends over 15 amino acids. The method was immunoSEQ multiplex PCR; TCRdb's version includes in-frame clones alone and lacks a portion of them. The table includes 50,000 or so clones, over 85% detected once. The material sequenced was blood. V and J are TRBV9 and TRBJ2-2; no definite D call. The TCR originated in a man aged 25 to 40 in good health. The CDR3 sequence: CASSVAGMNTGELFF. Here the CDR3 DNA reads TGTGCCAGCAGCGTAGCTGGAATGAACACCGGGGAGCTGTTTTTT.